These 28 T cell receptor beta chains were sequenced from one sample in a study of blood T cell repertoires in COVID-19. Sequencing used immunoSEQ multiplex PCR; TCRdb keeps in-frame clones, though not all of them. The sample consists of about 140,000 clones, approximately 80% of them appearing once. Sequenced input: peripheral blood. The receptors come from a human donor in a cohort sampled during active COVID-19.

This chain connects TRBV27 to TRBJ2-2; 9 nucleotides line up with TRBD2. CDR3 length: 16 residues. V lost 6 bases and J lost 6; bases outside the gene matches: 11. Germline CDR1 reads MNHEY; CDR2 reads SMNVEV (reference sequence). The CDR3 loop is CASSPIAGARPGELFF. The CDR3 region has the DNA TGTGCCAGCAGCCCCATAGCGGGAGCTCGTCCCGGGGAGCTGTTTTTT.

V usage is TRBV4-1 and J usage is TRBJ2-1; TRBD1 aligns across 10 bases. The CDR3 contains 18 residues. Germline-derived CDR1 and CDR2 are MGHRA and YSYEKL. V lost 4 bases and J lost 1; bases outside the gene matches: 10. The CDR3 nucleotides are TGCGCCAGCAGCCCGGTATTTACGGGACAGGGGTCCTACAATGAGCAGTTCTTC. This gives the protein CASSPVFTGQGSYNEQFF.

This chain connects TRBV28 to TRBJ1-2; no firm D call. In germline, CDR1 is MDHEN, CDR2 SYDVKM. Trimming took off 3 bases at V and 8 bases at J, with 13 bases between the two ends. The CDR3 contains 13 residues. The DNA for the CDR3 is TGTGCCAGCAGTTTTGGGCAGTACGGAGGCTACACCTTC. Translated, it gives CASSFGQYGGYTF.

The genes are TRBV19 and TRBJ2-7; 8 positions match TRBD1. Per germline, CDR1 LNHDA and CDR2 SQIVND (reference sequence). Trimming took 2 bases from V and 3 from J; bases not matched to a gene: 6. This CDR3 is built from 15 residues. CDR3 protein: CASSIYGTGNYEQYF. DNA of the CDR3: TGTGCCAGTAGTATATACGGGACAGGAAACTACGAGCAGTACTTC.

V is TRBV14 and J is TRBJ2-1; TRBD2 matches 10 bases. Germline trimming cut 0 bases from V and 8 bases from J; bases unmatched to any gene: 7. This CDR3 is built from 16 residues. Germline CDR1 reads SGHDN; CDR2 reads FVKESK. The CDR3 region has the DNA TGTGCCAGCAGCCAAGATATACTAGCGGGAATCGATGAGCAGTTCTTC. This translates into CASSQDILAGIDEQFF.

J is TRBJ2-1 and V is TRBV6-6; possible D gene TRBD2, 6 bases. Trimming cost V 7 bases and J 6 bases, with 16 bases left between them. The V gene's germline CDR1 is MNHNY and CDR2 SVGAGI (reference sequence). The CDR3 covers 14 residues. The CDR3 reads CASTPRRDANEQFF. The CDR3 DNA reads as TGTGCCAGCACCCCGCGGCGGGATGCCAATGAGCAGTTCTTC.

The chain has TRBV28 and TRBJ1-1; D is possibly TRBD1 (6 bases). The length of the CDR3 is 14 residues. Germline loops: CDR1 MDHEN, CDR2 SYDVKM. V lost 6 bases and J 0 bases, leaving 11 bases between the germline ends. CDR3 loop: CASSFGQMNTEAFF. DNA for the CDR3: TGTGCCAGCAGCTTCGGACAGATGAACACTGAAGCTTTCTTT.

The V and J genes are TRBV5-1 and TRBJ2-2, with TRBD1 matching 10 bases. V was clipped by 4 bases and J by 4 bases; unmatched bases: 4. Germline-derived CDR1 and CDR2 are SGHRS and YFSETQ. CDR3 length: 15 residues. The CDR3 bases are TGCGCCAGCAGCCGCCGGGACAGGGGCACCGGGGAGCTGTTTTTT. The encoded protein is CASSRRDRGTGELFF.

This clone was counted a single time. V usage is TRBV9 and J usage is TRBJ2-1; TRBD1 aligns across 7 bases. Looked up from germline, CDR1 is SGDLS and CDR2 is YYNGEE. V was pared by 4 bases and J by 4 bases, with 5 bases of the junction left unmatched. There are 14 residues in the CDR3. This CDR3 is CASSSRTGYNEQFF. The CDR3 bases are TGTGCCAGCAGCTCCCGGACAGGTTACAATGAGCAGTTCTTC.

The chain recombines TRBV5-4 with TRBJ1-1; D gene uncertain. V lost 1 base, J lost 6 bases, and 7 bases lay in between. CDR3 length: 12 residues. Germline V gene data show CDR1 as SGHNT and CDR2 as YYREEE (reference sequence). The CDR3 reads CASSLKSAEAFF. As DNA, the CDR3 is TGTGCCAGCAGCTTGAAGTCGGCTGAAGCTTTCTTT.

The DNA for the CDR3 is TGTGCCAGCAGCTTGGTGAGACTAGCGGGAGTTGGAGATACGCAGTATTTT. Protein product: CASSLVRLAGVGDTQYF. The rearrangement uses TRBV5-4 and TRBJ2-3; TRBD2 aligns across 12 bases. The germline V gene has CDR1 SGHNT and CDR2 YYREEE (reference sequence). The CDR3 runs 17 residues. Trimming removed 0 bases from V and 5 bases from J; junction bases left unmatched: 7.

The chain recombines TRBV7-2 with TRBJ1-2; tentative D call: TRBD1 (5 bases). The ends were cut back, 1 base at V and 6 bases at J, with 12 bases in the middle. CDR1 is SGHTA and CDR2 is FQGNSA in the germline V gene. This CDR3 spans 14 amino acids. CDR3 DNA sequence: TGTGCCAGCAGCTTAGGTGTAGGGGCGGATGGCTACACCTTC. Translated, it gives CASSLGVGADGYTF.

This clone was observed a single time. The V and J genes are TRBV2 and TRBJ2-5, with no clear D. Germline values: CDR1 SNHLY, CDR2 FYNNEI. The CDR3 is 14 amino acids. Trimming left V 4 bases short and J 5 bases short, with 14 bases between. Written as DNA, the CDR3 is TGTGCCAGCAGTGGAGAGGCCTATAGGGAGACCCAGTACTTC. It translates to CASSGEAYRETQYF.

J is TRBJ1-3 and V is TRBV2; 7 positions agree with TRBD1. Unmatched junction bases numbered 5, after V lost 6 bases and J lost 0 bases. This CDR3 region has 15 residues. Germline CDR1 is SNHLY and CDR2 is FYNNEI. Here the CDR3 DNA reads TGTGCCAGCAGGACACAGGGGTACTCTGGAAACACCATATATTTT. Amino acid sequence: CASRTQGYSGNTIYF.

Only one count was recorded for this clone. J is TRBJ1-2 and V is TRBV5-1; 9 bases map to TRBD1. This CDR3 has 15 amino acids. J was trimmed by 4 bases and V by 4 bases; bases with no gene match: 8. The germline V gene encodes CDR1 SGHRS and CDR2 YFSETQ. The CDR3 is CASSPTGTGTYGYTF. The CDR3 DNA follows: TGCGCCAGCAGCCCCACCGGGACAGGGACCTATGGCTACACCTTC.

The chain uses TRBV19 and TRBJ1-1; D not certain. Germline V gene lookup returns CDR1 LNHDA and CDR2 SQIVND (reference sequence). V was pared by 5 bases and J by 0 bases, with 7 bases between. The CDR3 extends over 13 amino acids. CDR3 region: CASSSSVNTEAFF. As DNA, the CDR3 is TGTGCCAGTAGTTCCTCAGTGAACACTGAAGCTTTCTTT.

The CDR3 spells CASSTQGAGGEKLFF. For the CDR3, the DNA is TGTGCCAGCAGCACGCAGGGGGCAGGAGGTGAAAAACTGTTTTTT. The V call is TRBV5-8, the J call TRBJ1-4; 8 bases match TRBD1. The CDR3 runs 15 residues. The J segment lost 7 bases and the V segment lost 4 bases, leaving 9 bases of the junction unmatched. The germline V gene encodes CDR1 SGHTS and CDR2 YDEGEE.

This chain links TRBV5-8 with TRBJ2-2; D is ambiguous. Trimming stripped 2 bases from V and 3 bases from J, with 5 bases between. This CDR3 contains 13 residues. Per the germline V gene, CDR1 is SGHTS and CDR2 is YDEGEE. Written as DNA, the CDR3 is TGTGCCAGCAGCTTACAATACACCGGGGAGCTGTTTTTT. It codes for CASSLQYTGELFF. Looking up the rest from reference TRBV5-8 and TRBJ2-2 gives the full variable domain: EAGVTQSPTHLIKTRGQQATLRCSPISGHTSVYWYQQALGLGLQFLLWYDEGEERNRGNFPPRFSGRQFPNYSSELNVNALELEDSALYLCASSLQYTGELFFGEGSRLTVL.

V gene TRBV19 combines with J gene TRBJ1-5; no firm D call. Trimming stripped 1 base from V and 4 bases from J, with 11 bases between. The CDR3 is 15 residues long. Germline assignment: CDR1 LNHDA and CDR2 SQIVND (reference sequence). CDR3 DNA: TGTGCCAGTAGTATAGGCCCAGGTCGGAATCAGCCCCAGCATTTT. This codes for CASSIGPGRNQPQHF.

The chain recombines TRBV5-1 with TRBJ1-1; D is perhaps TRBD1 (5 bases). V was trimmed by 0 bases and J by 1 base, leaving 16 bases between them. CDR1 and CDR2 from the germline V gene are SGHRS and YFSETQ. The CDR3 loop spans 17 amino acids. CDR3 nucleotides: TGCGCCAGCAGCTTGGATTCCAGGGAAACAGGGAACACTGAAGCTTTCTTT. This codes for CASSLDSRETGNTEAFF.

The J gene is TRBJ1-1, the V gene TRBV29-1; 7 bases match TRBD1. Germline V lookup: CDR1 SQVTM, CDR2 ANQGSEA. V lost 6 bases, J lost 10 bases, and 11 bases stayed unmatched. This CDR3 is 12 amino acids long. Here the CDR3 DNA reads TGCAGCGTCCCTGAGGGAACAGGGGTAGCTTTCTTT. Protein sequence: CSVPEGTGVAFF. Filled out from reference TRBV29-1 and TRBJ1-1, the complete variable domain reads SAVISQKPSRDICQRGTSLTIQCQVDSQVTMMFWYRQQPGQSLTLIATANQGSEATYESGFVIDKFPISRPNLTFSTLTVSNMSPEDSSIYLCSVPEGTGVAFFGQGTRLTVV.

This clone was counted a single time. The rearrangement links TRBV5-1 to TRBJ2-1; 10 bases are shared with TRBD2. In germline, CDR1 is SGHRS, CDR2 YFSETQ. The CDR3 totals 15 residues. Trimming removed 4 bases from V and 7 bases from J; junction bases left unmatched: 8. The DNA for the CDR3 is TGCGCCAGCAGCACTCTAGCGGGAGATGTAAATGAGCAGTTCTTC. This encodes CASSTLAGDVNEQFF.

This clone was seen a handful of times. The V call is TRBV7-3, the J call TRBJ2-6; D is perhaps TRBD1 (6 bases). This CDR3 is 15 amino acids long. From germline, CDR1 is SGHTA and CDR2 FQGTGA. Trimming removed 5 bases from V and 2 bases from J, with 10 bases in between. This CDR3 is CASSRGGAGANVLTF. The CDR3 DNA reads TGTGCCAGCAGCCGTGGGGGCGCTGGGGCCAACGTCCTGACTTTC.

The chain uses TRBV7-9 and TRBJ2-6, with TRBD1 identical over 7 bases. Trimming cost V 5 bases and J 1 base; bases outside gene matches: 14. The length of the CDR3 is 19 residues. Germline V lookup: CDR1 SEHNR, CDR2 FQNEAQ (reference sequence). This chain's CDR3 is CASSTVTGVYGSGANVLTF. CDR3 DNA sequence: TGTGCCAGCAGCACCGTCACAGGGGTGTACGGGTCTGGGGCCAACGTCCTGACTTTC.

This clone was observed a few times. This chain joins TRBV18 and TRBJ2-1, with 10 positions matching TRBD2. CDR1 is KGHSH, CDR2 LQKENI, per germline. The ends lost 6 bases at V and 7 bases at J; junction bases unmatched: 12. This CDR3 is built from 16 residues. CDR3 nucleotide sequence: TGTGCCAGCTCCCCCCTAAGCGGGAGGGGGGGGAATGAGCAGTTCTTC. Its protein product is CASSPLSGRGGNEQFF.

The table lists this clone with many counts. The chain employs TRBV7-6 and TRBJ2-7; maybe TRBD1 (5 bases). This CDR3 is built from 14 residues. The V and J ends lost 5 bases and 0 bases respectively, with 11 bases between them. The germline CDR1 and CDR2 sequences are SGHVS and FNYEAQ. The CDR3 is CASSPDTASYEQYF. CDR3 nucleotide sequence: TGTGCCAGCAGCCCGGACACTGCCTCCTACGAGCAGTACTTC.

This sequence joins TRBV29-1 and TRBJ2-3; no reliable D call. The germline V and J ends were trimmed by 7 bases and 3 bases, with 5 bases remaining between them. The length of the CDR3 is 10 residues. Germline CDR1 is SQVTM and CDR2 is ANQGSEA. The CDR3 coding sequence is TGCAGCGCCTTAACAGATACGCAGTATTTT. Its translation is CSALTDTQYF.

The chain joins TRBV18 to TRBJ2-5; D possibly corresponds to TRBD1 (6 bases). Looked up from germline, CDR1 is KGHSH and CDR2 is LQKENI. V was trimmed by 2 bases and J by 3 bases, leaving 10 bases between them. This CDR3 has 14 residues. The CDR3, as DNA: TGTGCCAGCTCACCAGACAGGAAAAAAGAGACCCAGTACTTC. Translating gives CASSPDRKKETQYF.